The 22 T cell receptor beta chains in this list originate from one sample, sequenced in a study of post-analysis software for immune sequencing data. These TCRs are of unknown antigen specificity. Study conclusions and caveats: With TRBV5-6, TRBV5-1 and TRBV20-1 included, about five TRBV segments were more frequent in patients than in controls.

Unique-molecular-identifier-tagged TCR beta cDNA libraries were used. MiXCR, applied by TCRdb to the PCR reads, yields one record per CDR3 protein. The sample contains around 770,000 distinct CDR3 sequences, about 43% of which appear only once. The sequencing sample was made of blood. These receptors all stem from a girl aged 10 to 17 with multiple sclerosis.

The V call is TRBV20-1, the J call TRBJ1-5; TRBD1 is a possible D gene (6 bases). The length of the CDR3 is 14 residues. Germline V gene data show CDR1 as DFQATT and CDR2 as SNEGSKA (reference sequence). The V and J ends lost 6 bases and 2 bases respectively, with 14 bases between them. This CDR3 is CSARTRGGNQPQHF. CDR3 sequence (DNA): TGCAGTGCCAGAACCAGGGGAGGCAATCAGCCCCAGCATTTT.

The chain couples TRBV4-3 to TRBJ2-1; 10 bases fit TRBD2. V dropped 1 base and J dropped 9; count of bases not matched to a gene: 9. Germline V CDR1 and CDR2: LGHNA, YSLEER. There are 16 residues in the CDR3. In nucleotides, the CDR3 is TGCGCCAGCAGCCAAGGAGTAGCGGGAGGATTAAGTGAGCAGTTCTTC. Translation: CASSQGVAGGLSEQFF.

The chain links TRBV11-1 to TRBJ2-7, with D tentatively TRBD1 or TRBD2 (5 bases each). The end of the DNA is better explained by TRBJ2-5, so the J call may be wrong. CDR1 is SGHAT, CDR2 FQDESV, per germline (reference sequence). The CDR3 consists of 14 residues. CDR3 DNA sequence: TGTGCCAGCAGCTTACGTGGGGGTGTGGAGACCCAGTACTTC. Protein product: CASSLRGGVETQYF.

This clonotype was counted a few times. The CDR3 DNA follows: TGTGCCAGCAGTGAGGGACCATACAATGAGCAGTTCTTC. Translating gives CASSEGPYNEQFF. This sequence joins TRBV6-1 and TRBJ2-1; D could derive from TRBD1 or TRBD2 (5 bases each). The CDR3 is made up of 13 amino acids. CDR1 MNHNS and CDR2 SASEGT come from the germline V gene. V was cut by 3 bases and J by 4 bases, with 7 bases left in between.

The chain links TRBV12-3 or TRBV12-4 to TRBJ2-3; D unresolved. The CDR3 is 16 amino acids. Trimming stripped 4 bases from V and 0 bases from J, with 14 bases between. DNA for the CDR3: TGTGCCAGCAGTTACCGTAGTGGGCTTAGCACAGATACGCAGTATTTT. Translated, it gives CASSYRSGLSTDTQYF.

To note about this clonotype: A junction boundary mismatches the germline segment, possibly from a read error. The chain recombines TRBV6-1 with TRBJ1-1; no firm D call. Germline CDR1 is MNHNS and CDR2 is SASEGT. The CDR3 length is 16 residues. CDR3 sequence: CACSEAATRTNTEAFF. CDR3 DNA: TGTGCCTGCAGTGAAGCAGCCACCCGCACGAACACTGAAGCTTTCTTT.

The chain joins TRBV7-2 to TRBJ2-7; no reliable D call. V was trimmed by 3 bases and J by 9 bases, leaving 9 bases between them. The CDR3 has 11 residues. Germline CDR1 SGHTA, CDR2 FQGNSA. CDR3 DNA: TGTGCCAGCAGCTTGGTGGAGATGCAGTACTTC. This codes for CASSLVEMQYF.

The chain carries TRBV7-2 and TRBJ2-5; 8 bases are a match to TRBD2. Losses at the gene ends were 4 bases for V and 5 bases for J; bases not matched to a gene: 9. The CDR3 totals 15 residues. The germline gives CDR1 SGHTA, CDR2 FQGNSA. CDR3 region: CASSSYDREGETQYF. The CDR3 nucleotides are TGTGCCAGCAGCTCCTACGACCGGGAGGGGGAGACCCAGTACTTC.

The chain carries TRBV6-1 and TRBJ1-5, with no clear D. The CDR3 has 14 residues. V lost 1 base to trimming and J lost 1 base, with 5 bases between them. Germline CDR1 MNHNS, CDR2 SASEGT. CDR3: CASSEVTSNQPQHF. The CDR3 region has the DNA TGTGCCAGCAGTGAAGTGACAAGCAATCAGCCCCAGCATTTT.

This rearrangement joins TRBV20-1 to TRBJ1-4; 9 nucleotides align to TRBD1. The CDR3 spans 13 residues. Germline V lookup: CDR1 DFQATT, CDR2 SNEGSKA (reference sequence). Germline trimming cut 5 bases from V and 8 bases from J; bases unmatched to any gene: 6. The CDR3 DNA reads TGCAGTGCTCTTACAGGGGGCGAGGAAAAACTGTTTTTT. Protein sequence: CSALTGGEEKLFF.

The chain couples TRBV7-9 to TRBJ2-3, with 8 bases matching TRBD1. V lost 6 bases, J lost 0 bases, and 5 bases stayed unmatched. Germline V gives CDR1 SEHNR, CDR2 FQNEAQ (reference sequence). The CDR3 runs 15 residues. The CDR3 region is CASSHGQGSTDTQYF. In DNA, the CDR3 is TGTGCCAGCAGTCACGGACAGGGAAGCACAGATACGCAGTATTTT.

The genes are TRBV12-3 or TRBV12-4 and TRBJ2-1; D perhaps matches TRBD1 (6 bases). Trimming took off 3 bases at V and 3 bases at J, with 12 bases between the two ends. CDR3 length equals 15 residues. The CDR3 region is CASSLGAGIYNEQFF. The CDR3 region has the DNA TGTGCCAGCAGTTTGGGGGCTGGGATCTACAATGAGCAGTTCTTC.

CDR3 DNA sequence: TGTGCCAGTAGAGGCGGGGGCTACACCTTC. Encoded protein: CASRGGGYTF. The chain carries TRBV19 and TRBJ1-2; no clear D. Germline CDR1 LNHDA, CDR2 SQIVND (reference sequence). The V and J ends lost 6 bases and 8 bases respectively, with 7 bases between them. CDR3 length: 10 residues.

This clonotype was picked up a small number of times. The DNA for the CDR3 is TGCAGTGTGGCGGGAGTGGAGGAGACCCAGTACTTC. Translation gives CSVAGVEETQYF. This rearrangement joins TRBV20-1 to TRBJ2-7; 7 nucleotides match TRBD2. The DNA end favors TRBJ2-5, so the J call may be wrong. Germline V gene sequence: CDR1 DFQATT, CDR2 SNEGSKA (reference sequence). The CDR3 is 12 amino acids.

V gene TRBV28 combines with J gene TRBJ1-2; TRBD1 agrees at 10 bases. Unmatched junction bases numbered 21, after V lost 5 bases and J lost 9 bases. CDR1 MDHEN and CDR2 SYDVKM come from the germline V gene. The CDR3 is 18 residues long. The CDR3 loop reads CASSIVTGYGTGDSSYTF. The CDR3 coding sequence is TGTGCCAGCAGTATAGTCACAGGGTACGGGACAGGGGATTCTAGCTACACCTTC.

The chain uses TRBV12-3 or TRBV12-4 and TRBJ1-2; D is undetermined. CDR3 length: 14 residues. V was trimmed by 5 bases and J by 6 bases, leaving 16 bases between them. The CDR3: CASSRLFRDDGYTF. CDR3 bases: TGTGCCAGCAGTCGCCTTTTCCGGGATGATGGCTACACCTTC.

This clonotype was seen only a few times. The rearrangement uses TRBV7-2 and TRBJ1-4; 10 nucleotides match TRBD1. This CDR3 has 16 residues. The V and J ends lost 6 bases and 7 bases, in that order; junction bases with no gene match: 11. In germline, CDR1 is SGHTA, CDR2 FQGNSA. The CDR3 protein is CASSIVGGTGAEKLFF. CDR3 sequence (DNA): TGTGCCAGCAGTATTGTCGGTGGGACAGGGGCTGAAAAACTGTTTTTT.

This clonotype occurred a few times. The CDR3 sequence: CASSEATGQGSETQYF. The CDR3 coding sequence is TGTGCCAGCAGTGAAGCGACCGGACAGGGGTCAGAGACCCAGTACTTC. The chain is built from TRBV6-1 and TRBJ2-5; 9 positions agree with TRBD1. The CDR3 loop spans 16 amino acids. CDR1 and CDR2 (germline): MNHNS, SASEGT. V shed 0 bases and J 4 bases; nucleotides not matched to a gene: 6.

Points on this clonotype: The junction and the germline gene differ at one end; a read error may be behind it. J is TRBJ2-5 and V is TRBV20-1, with 9 bases fitting TRBD1. CDR3 length equals 15 residues. Germline-derived CDR1 and CDR2 are DFQATT and SNEGSKA (reference sequence). The CDR3 DNA reads TGCAGTGCTGGAGACACACAGGGGGCCGGAGAGACCCAGTACTTC. Protein sequence: CSAGDTQGAGETQYF.

This clonotype was picked up a small number of times. The rearrangement uses TRBV13 and TRBJ2-1; D remains ambiguous. The CDR3 covers 11 residues. The V gene's germline CDR1 is PRHDT and CDR2 FYEKMQ (reference sequence). V shed 6 bases and J shed 7 bases, with 7 bases lying between them. The CDR3 DNA reads as TGTGCCAGCAGTGAAAGTAATGAGCAGTTCTTC. This translates into CASSESNEQFF.

Points on this clonotype: At one end, the junction sequence differs from germline, possibly due to a read error. The rearrangement joins TRBV5-1 to TRBJ1-1; a weak D match, TRBD1 (5 bases). CDR3 length: 14 residues. Germline CDR1 and CDR2: SGHRS and YFSETQ. This CDR3 reads CASSLGRVRTETFF. The CDR3 coding sequence is TGCGCCAGCAGCTTGGGCAGGGTGAGAACTGAAACTTTCTTT.

The chain has TRBV4-2 and TRBJ2-1; 10 bases are shared with TRBD2. This CDR3 comprises 18 residues. V trimming: 2 bases; J trimming: 5 bases; junction bases outside the gene matches: 12. Germline CDR1 is LGHNA and CDR2 is YNFKEQ. In nucleotides, the CDR3 is TGTGCCAGCAGCCAACCCTACGGACGAGCGGGAGGGAACAATGAGCAGTTCTTC. This translates into CASSQPYGRAGGNNEQFF.